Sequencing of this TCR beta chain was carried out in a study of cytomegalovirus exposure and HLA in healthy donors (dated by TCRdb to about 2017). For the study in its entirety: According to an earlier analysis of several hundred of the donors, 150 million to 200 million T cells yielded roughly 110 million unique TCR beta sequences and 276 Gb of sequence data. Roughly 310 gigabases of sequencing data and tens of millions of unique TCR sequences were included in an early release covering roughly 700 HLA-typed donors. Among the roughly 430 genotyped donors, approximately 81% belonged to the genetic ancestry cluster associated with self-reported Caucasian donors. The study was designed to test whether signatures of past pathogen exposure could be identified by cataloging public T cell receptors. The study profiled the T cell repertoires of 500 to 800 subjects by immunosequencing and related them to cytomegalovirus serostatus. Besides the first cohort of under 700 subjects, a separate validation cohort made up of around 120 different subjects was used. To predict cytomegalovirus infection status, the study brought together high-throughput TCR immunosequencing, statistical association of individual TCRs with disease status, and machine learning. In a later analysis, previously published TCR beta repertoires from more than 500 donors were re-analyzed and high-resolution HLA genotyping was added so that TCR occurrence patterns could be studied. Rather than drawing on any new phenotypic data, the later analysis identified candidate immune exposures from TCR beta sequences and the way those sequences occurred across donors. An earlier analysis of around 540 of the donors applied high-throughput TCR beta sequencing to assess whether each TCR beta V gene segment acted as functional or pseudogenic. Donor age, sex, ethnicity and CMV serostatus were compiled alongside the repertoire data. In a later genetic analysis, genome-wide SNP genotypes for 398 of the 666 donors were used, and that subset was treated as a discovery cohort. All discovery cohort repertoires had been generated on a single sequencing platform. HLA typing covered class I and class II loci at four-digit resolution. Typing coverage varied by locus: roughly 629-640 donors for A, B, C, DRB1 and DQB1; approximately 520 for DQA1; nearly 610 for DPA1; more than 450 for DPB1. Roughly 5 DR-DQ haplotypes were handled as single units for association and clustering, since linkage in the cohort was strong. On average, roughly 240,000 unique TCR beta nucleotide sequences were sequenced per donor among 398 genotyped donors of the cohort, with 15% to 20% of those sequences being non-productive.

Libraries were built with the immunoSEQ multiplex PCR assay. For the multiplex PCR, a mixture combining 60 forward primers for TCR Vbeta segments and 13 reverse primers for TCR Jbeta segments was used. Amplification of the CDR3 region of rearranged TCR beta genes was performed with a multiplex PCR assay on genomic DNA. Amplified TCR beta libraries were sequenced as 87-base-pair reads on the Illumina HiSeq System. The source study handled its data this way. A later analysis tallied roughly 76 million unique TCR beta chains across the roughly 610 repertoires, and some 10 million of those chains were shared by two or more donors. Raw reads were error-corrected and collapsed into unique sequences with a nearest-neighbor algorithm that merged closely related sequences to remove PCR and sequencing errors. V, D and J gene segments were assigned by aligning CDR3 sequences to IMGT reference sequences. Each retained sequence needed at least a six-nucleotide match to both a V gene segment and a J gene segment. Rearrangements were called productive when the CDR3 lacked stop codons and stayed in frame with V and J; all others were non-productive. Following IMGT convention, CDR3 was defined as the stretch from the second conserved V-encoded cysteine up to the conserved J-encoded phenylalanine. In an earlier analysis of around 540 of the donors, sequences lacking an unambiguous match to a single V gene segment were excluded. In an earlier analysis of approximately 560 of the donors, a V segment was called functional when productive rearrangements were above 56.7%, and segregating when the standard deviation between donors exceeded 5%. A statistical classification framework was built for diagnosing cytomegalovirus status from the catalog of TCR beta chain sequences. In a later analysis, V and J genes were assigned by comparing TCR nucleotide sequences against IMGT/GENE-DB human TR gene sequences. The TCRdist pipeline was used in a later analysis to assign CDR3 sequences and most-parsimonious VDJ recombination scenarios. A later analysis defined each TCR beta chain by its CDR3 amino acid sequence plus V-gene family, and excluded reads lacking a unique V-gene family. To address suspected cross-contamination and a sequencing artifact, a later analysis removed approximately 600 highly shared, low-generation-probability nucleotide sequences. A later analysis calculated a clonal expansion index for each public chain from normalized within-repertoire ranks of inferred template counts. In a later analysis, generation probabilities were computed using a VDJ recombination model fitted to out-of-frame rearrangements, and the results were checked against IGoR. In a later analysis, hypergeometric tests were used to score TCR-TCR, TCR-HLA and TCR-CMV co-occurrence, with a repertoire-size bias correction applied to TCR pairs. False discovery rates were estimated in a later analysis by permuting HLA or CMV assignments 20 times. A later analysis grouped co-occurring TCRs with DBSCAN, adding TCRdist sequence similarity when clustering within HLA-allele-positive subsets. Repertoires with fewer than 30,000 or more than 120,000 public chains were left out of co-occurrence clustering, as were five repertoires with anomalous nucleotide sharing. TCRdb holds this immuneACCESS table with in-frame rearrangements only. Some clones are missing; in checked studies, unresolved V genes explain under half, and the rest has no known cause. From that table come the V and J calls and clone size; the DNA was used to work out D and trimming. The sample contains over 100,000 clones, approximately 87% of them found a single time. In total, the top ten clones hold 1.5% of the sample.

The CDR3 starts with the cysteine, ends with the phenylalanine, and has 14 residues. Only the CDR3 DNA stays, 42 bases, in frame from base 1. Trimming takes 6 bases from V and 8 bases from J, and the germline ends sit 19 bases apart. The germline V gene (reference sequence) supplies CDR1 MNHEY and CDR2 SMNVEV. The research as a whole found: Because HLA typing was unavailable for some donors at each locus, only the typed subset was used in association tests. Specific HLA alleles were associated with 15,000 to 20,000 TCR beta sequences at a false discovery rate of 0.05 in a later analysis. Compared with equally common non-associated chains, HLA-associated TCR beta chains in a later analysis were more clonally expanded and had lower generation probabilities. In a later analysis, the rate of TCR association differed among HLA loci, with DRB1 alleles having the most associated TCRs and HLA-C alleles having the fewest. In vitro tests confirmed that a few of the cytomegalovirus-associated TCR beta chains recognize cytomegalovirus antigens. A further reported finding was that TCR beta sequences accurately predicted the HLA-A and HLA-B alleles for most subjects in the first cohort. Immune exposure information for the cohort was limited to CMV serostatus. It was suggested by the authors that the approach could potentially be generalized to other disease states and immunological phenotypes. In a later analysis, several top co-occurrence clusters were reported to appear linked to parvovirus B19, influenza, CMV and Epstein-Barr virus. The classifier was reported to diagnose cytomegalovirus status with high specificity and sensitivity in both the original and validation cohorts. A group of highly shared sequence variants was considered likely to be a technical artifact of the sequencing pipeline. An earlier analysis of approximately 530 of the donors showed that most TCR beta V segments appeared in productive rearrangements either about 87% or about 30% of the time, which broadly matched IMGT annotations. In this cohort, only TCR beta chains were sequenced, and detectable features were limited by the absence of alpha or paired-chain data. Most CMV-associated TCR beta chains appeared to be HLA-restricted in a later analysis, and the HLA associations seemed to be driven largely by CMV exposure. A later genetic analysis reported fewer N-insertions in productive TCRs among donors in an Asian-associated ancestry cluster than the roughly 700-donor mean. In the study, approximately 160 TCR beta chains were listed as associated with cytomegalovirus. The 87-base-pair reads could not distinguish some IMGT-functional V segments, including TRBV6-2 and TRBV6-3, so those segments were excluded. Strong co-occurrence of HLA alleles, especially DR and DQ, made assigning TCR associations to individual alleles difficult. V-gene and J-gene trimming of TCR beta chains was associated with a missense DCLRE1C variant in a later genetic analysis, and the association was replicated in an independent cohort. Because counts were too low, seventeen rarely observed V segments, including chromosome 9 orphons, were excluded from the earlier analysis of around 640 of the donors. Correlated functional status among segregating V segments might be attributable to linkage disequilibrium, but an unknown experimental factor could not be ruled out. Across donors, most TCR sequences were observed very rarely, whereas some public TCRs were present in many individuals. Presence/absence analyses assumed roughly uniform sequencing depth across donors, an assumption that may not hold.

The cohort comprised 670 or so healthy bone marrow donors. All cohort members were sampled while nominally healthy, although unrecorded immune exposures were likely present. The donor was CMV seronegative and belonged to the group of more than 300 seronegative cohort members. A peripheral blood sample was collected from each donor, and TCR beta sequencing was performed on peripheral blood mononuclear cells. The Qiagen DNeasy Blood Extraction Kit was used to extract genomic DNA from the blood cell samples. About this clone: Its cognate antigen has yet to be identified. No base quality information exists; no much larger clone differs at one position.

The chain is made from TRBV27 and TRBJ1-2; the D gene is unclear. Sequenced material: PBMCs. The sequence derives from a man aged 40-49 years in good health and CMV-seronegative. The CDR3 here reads CASRLSDGAVGYTF. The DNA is TGTGCCAGCAGGCTCAGCGACGGTGCGGTCGGCTACACCTTC.